These 19 T cell receptor beta chains originate from one sample sequenced in a study of blood T cell repertoires in COVID-19. Assay used: immunoSEQ multiplex PCR; TCRdb lists only in-frame clones, some missing. The sample carries 95,000 or so clones, over 75% recorded once. Sequencing was performed on peripheral blood. Receptors originate from a man older than 75 with active or convalescent COVID-19.

V and J are TRBV4-3 and TRBJ1-2, with 7 bases that match TRBD1. The germline CDR1 and CDR2 sequences are LGHNA and YSLEER. The CDR3 runs 16 residues. V shed 3 bases, J shed 0 bases, and the junction held 7 bases outside the gene matches. CDR3 protein: CASSHHGTATNYGYTF. CDR3 nucleotides: TGCGCCAGCAGCCACCATGGGACAGCGACTAACTATGGCTACACCTTC.

The chain uses TRBV18 and TRBJ2-1; the D gene is possibly TRBD1 (5 bases). The CDR3 is 13 residues long. The ends were cut back, 4 bases at V and 9 bases at J, with 13 bases in the middle. CDR1 KGHSH and CDR2 LQKENI come from the germline V gene. CDR3 coding DNA: TGTGCCAGCTCACTGAGCAGGGTTACTGAGCAGTTCTTC. Translating gives CASSLSRVTEQFF. Using reference TRBV18 and TRBJ2-1 for the parts outside the CDR3, the full variable domain is NAGVMQNPRHLVRRRGQEARLRCSPMKGHSHVYWYRQLPEEGLKFMVYLQKENIIDESGMPKERFSAEFPKEGPSILRIQQVVRGDSAAYFCASSLSRVTEQFFGPGTRLTVL.

V gene TRBV30 combines with J gene TRBJ1-5; D gene uncertain. This CDR3 has 13 amino acids. Trimming left V 1 base short and J 5 bases short, with 9 bases between. Germline V gene data show CDR1 as GTSNPN and CDR2 as SVGIG (reference sequence). CDR3 sequence: CAWSGRTDQPQHF. DNA for the CDR3: TGTGCCTGGAGTGGGAGGACTGATCAGCCCCAGCATTTT.

The genes are TRBV7-9 and TRBJ1-5, with 9 bases lining up with TRBD1. Germline V CDR1 and CDR2: SEHNR, FQNEAQ (reference sequence). This CDR3 contains 13 residues. After removal of 6 bases from V and 5 bases from J, the junction contained 2 bases not matched to a gene. DNA of the CDR3: TGTGCCAGCAGTTGGACAGGGGATCAGCCCCAGCATTTT. Protein product: CASSWTGDQPQHF. Based on the CDR3 plus reference TRBV7-9 and TRBJ1-5, the full variable domain is DTGVSQNPRHKITKRGQNVTFRCDPISEHNRLYWYRQTLGQGPEFLTYFQNEAQLEKSRLLSDRFSAERPKGSFSTLEIQRTEQGDSAMYLCASSWTGDQPQHFGDGTRLSIL.

There are a few counts of this clone. The chain joins TRBV19 to TRBJ1-2; D is undetermined. Trimming took 4 bases from V and 2 from J, leaving 8 bases between them. Germline V gene lookup returns CDR1 LNHDA and CDR2 SQIVND (reference sequence). The CDR3 has 13 amino acids. The CDR3 spells CASSSGRNYGYTF. In nucleotides, the CDR3 is TGTGCCAGTAGTAGTGGCCGAAACTATGGCTACACCTTC.

This chain joins TRBV29-1 and TRBJ1-2; the D is unclear. This CDR3 is 12 amino acids long. Germline CDR1 and CDR2: SQVTM and ANQGSEA. The V end lost 2 bases, the J end lost 0 bases, and 4 bases lay between the germline ends. CDR3: CSVESSNYGYTF. CDR3 nucleotides: TGCAGCGTTGAAAGCTCTAACTATGGCTACACCTTC. The entire variable domain, with the rest obtained from reference TRBV29-1 and TRBJ1-2, is as follows: SAVISQKPSRDICQRGTSLTIQCQVDSQVTMMFWYRQQPGQSLTLIATANQGSEATYESGFVIDKFPISRPNLTFSTLTVSNMSPEDSSIYLCSVESSNYGYTFGSGTRLTVV.

The chain employs TRBV5-1 and TRBJ2-2; 10 bases fit TRBD2. The V gene's germline CDR1 is SGHRS and CDR2 YFSETQ. V was clipped by 5 bases and J by 6 bases; unmatched bases: 4. CDR3 size: 14 residues. In DNA form, the CDR3 reads TGCGCCAGCAGGGCTAGCGGGGGATCCGGGGAGCTGTTTTTT. Its protein product is CASRASGGSGELFF. The whole variable domain, remainder taken from reference TRBV5-1 and TRBJ2-2, is KAGVTQTPRYLIKTRGQQVTLSCSPISGHRSVSWYQQTPGQGLQFLFEYFSETQRNKGNFPGRFSGRQFSNSRSEMNVSTLELGDSALYLCASRASGGSGELFFGEGSRLTVL.

The CDR3 DNA follows: TGTGCCAGTAGTATAGCGGGACAGAGGAATCAGCCCCAGCATTTT. It is translated as CASSIAGQRNQPQHF. This chain joins TRBV19 and TRBJ1-5; TRBD1 agrees at 7 bases. This CDR3 spans 15 amino acids. CDR1 LNHDA and CDR2 SQIVND come from the germline V gene (reference sequence). The V and J ends lost 1 base and 4 bases, in that order; junction bases with no gene match: 4. The full variable domain, with the rest looked up from reference TRBV19 and TRBJ1-5, is DGGITQSPKYLFRKEGQNVTLSCEQNLNHDAMYWYRQDPGQGLRLIYYSQIVNDFQKGDIAEGYSVSREKKESFPLTVTSAQKNPTAFYLCASSIAGQRNQPQHFGDGTRLSIL.

The gene calls are TRBV11-2 and TRBJ1-6, with a weak D call TRBD1 (6 bases). V was trimmed by 5 bases and J by 5 bases, leaving 16 bases between them. This CDR3 has 16 amino acids. The germline gives CDR1 SGHAT, CDR2 FQNNGV. CDR3 coding DNA: TGTGCCAGCAGCCCAACAACAGGGAACCATAATTCACCCCTCCACTTT. It specifies CASSPTTGNHNSPLHF. The variable domain in full, with the rest retrieved from reference TRBV11-2 and TRBJ1-6, is EAGVAQSPRYKIIEKRQSVAFWCNPISGHATLYWYQQILGQGPKLLIQFQNNGVVDDSQLPKDRFSAERLKGVDSTLKIQPAKLEDSAVYLCASSPTTGNHNSPLHFGNGTRLTVT.

The chain uses TRBV27 and TRBJ1-2, with TRBD1 matching 7 bases. Germline CDR1 reads MNHEY; CDR2 reads SMNVEV (reference sequence). This CDR3 is 13 amino acids long. The trim removed 4 bases at V and 7 bases at J, leaving 6 bases unmatched. The CDR3 here is CASSYEGAGGYTF. Here the CDR3 DNA reads TGTGCCAGCAGTTATGAGGGGGCGGGTGGCTACACCTTC.

The chain employs TRBV7-9 and TRBJ1-2; no firm D call. The CDR3 spans 14 residues. Germline-derived CDR1 and CDR2 are SEHNR and FQNEAQ (reference sequence). The V end was cut by 4 bases, the J end by 7 bases, with 16 bases between. CDR3 sequence (DNA): TGTGCCAGCAGCTCGCGAGACACCTTTGCTGGCTACACCTTC. Encoded protein: CASSSRDTFAGYTF.

J is TRBJ1-2 and V is TRBV29-1; 7 bases match TRBD1. CDR1 SQVTM and CDR2 ANQGSEA come from the germline V gene. Unmatched junction bases numbered 17, after V lost 3 bases and J lost 4 bases. CDR3 length: 17 residues. CDR3 sequence (DNA): TGCAGCGTTGACGCCCCTCTCGACGAGGGGGCCTCCTATGGCTACACCTTC. It specifies CSVDAPLDEGASYGYTF.

Worth noting for this clone: At the DNA level, this CDR3 is encoded by other sequences in the same sample as well. The chain employs TRBV3-1 (or the pseudogene TRBV3-2) and TRBJ2-7; tentatively, D is TRBD2 (5 bases). Germline CDR1 is LGHDT and CDR2 is YNNKEL (reference sequence). The V and J ends lost 1 base and 3 bases respectively, with 7 bases between them. This CDR3 is 13 amino acids long. The CDR3 loop is CASSQVRGYEQYF. CDR3 sequence (DNA): TGTGCCAGCAGCCAAGTACGGGGCTACGAGCAGTACTTC.

This chain uses TRBV6-5 with TRBJ2-3; possible D gene TRBD1, 5 bases. CDR3 length: 13 residues. Germline CDR1 reads MNHEY; CDR2 reads SVGAGI. V lost 6 bases, J lost 0 bases, and 7 bases lay in between. CDR3 bases: TGTGCCAGCAGGGGGCAGAGCACAGATACGCAGTATTTT. It is translated as CASRGQSTDTQYF.

The chain joins TRBV7-3 to TRBJ2-2; the match to TRBD1 covers 10 bases. CDR1 is SGHTA, CDR2 FQGTGA, per germline. V shed 4 bases and J 4 bases; nucleotides not matched to a gene: 3. The CDR3 is made up of 15 amino acids. The CDR3 loop reads CASSYGQGGTGELFF. The CDR3 coding sequence is TGTGCCAGCAGCTACGGACAGGGGGGCACCGGGGAGCTGTTTTTT.

The chain has TRBV21-1 and TRBJ2-5; the table names TRBD1, a call not compared with the DNA. TRBV21-1 is shown as a pseudogene. The CDR3 is made up of 16 amino acids. This CDR3 is CASILRTGGSQETQYF. The CDR3 region has the DNA TGTGCCAGCATCTTGAGGACAGGGGGATCCCAAGAGACCCAGTACTTC.

This rearrangement joins TRBV28 to TRBJ2-1; maybe TRBD2 (6 bases). CDR3 length: 16 amino acids. Per the germline V gene, CDR1 is MDHEN and CDR2 is SYDVKM. V was clipped by 6 bases and J by 7 bases, with 22 bases between them. The CDR3 DNA follows: TGTGCCAGCAGGGAGGTAGGCGGGGTTTCTTTAAATGAGCAGTTCTTC. Protein: CASREVGGVSLNEQFF.

The V and J genes are TRBV5-6 and TRBJ1-2, with 9 nucleotides matching TRBD1. Looked up from germline, CDR1 is SGHDT and CDR2 is YYEEEE. This CDR3 has 15 residues. J gave up 5 bases and V 4 bases, and 9 bases lay outside the gene matches. The CDR3 nucleotides are TGTGCCAGCAGCCAAAAACCCGGGACAGGGTATGGCTACACCTTC. This encodes CASSQKPGTGYGYTF.

This clone appeared a few times. The genes are TRBV5-6 and TRBJ2-7, with TRBD1 as a possible D gene (7 bases). The CDR3 totals 13 residues. Per the germline V gene, CDR1 is SGHDT and CDR2 is YYEEEE. Trimming stripped 2 bases from V and 5 bases from J, with 11 bases between. The CDR3 here is CASSLGRGDEQYF. CDR3 sequence (DNA): TGTGCCAGCAGCTTAGGCAGGGGGGACGAGCAGTACTTC.